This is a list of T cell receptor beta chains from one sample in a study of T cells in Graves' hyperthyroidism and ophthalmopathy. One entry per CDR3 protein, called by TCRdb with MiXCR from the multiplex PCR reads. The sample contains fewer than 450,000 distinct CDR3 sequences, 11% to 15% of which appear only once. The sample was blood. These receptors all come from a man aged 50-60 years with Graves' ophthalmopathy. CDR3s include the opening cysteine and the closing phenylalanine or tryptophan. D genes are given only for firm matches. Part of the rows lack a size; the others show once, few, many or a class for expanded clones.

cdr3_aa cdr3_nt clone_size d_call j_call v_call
CASSSGGADTDTQYF TGTGCCAGCAGCTCAGGGGGCGCGGACACAGATACGCAGTATTTT many TRBD1 TRBJ2-3 TRBV28
CASSFGLNTGELFF TGTGCCAGCAGCTTTGGACTTAACACCGGGGAGCTGTTTTTT many NA TRBJ2-2 TRBV11-2
CSVEPGTGVSFF TGCAGCGTTGAACCCGGGACAGGGGTTTCGTTCTTC NA TRBD1 TRBJ2-1 TRBV29-1
CASSAGTEIQYF TGTGCCAGCAGCGCCGGGACAGAAATTCAGTACTTC NA TRBD1 TRBJ2-4 TRBV28
CASSPGLAGGRDEEFF TGTGCCAGCAGTCCCGGACTAGCGGGAGGGCGCGATGAGGAGTTCTTC NA TRBD2 TRBJ2-1 TRBV27
CSVAAASYEQYF TGCAGCGTTGCAGCCGCGTCCTACGAGCAGTACTTC NA NA TRBJ2-7 TRBV29-1
CASSAGTSGFTYEQYF TGTGCCAGCAGTGCGGGGACTAGCGGATTTACCTACGAGCAGTACTTC many TRBD2 TRBJ2-7 TRBV27
CASSRRDTEAFF TGTGCCAGCAGCCGGCGGGACACTGAAGCTTTCTTT NA NA TRBJ1-1 TRBV3-1
CASQGPGELFF TGTGCCAGTCAGGGTCCCGGGGAGCTGTTTTTT many NA TRBJ2-2 TRBV2
CASSDGGLQYGYTF TGTGCCAGCAGTGATGGGGGGTTACAATATGGCTACACCTTC few NA TRBJ1-2 TRBV6-1
CASSPRAPRSSYEQYF TGTGCCAGCAGTCCTAGGGCCCCCAGGAGCTCCTACGAGCAGTACTTC many NA TRBJ2-7 TRBV27
CASSVGLGQYNEQFF TGTGCCAGCAGCGTCGGATTAGGTCAGTACAATGAGCAGTTCTTC NA NA TRBJ2-1 TRBV9
CASLRPGISNQPQHF TGTGCCAGCCTGAGGCCGGGGATTAGCAATCAGCCCCAGCATTTT NA NA TRBJ1-5 TRBV28
CATRTSSYEQYF TGTGCCACTCGGACTAGCTCCTACGAGCAGTACTTC NA TRBD2 TRBJ2-7 TRBV2
CSTRTVLTETQYF TGCAGCACCCGGACAGTCTTGACAGAGACCCAGTACTTC NA NA TRBJ2-5 TRBV29-1
CAISESINQPQHF TGTGCCATCAGTGAGTCGATCAATCAGCCCCAGCATTTT few NA TRBJ1-5 TRBV10-3
CASSQPDRRANTGELFF TGCGCCAGCAGCCAACCGGACAGGCGGGCGAACACCGGGGAGCTGTTTTTT NA TRBD1 TRBJ2-2 TRBV4-1
CASSLAGTAFF TGTGCCAGCAGCTTAGCCGGAACCGCTTTCTTT NA NA TRBJ1-1 TRBV11-2
CSVGGDLRDTQYF TGCAGCGTTGGGGGAGACCTACGGGATACGCAGTATTTT few NA TRBJ2-3 TRBV29-1
CASSYLTLQRDRNEQFF TGTGCCAGCAGTTACCTTACCTTACAGCGGGACCGCAATGAGCAGTTCTTC many TRBD2 TRBJ2-1 TRBV6-2/TRBV6-3
CASSGQGLRGYTF TGTGCCAGCAGTGGGCAGGGACTTCGCGGCTACACCTTC many NA TRBJ1-2 TRBV6-1
CASSQDWEGYEQYF TGTGCCAGCAGCCAAGATTGGGAGGGCTACGAGCAGTACTTC NA TRBD2 TRBJ2-7 TRBV3-1
CASSPRLRNTGELFF TGTGCCAGCTCACCGAGACTAAGGAACACCGGGGAGCTGTTTTTT many NA TRBJ2-2 TRBV18
CASSQPTRRDGYEQYF TGCGCCAGCAGCCAGCCCACCCGGCGGGATGGGTACGAGCAGTACTTC few NA TRBJ2-7 TRBV4-1
CASSFLGQGIDEQYF TGTGCCAGCAGTTTCTTGGGACAGGGTATCGACGAGCAGTACTTC many TRBD1 TRBJ2-7 TRBV28
CASSIPGMNTEAFF TGTGCCAGTAGTATTCCAGGAATGAACACTGAAGCTTTCTTT many NA TRBJ1-1 TRBV19
CSTRTGGDTQYF TGCAGCACCCGGACAGGGGGGGATACGCAGTATTTT NA TRBD1 TRBJ2-3 TRBV29-1
CAGRAGSYNEQFF TGTGCCGGCCGGGCAGGGTCCTACAATGAGCAGTTCTTC NA NA TRBJ2-1 TRBV27
CASSRAGGTYEQYF TGTGCCAGTAGTAGAGCGGGAGGGACCTACGAGCAGTACTTC once TRBD2 TRBJ2-7 TRBV19
CSVGKSGRIDGYTF TGCAGCGTAGGGAAATCCGGGAGAATAGATGGCTACACCTTC NA NA TRBJ1-2 TRBV29-1
CASSFLNRGFGTQYF TGTGCCAGCAGTTTTCTTAACAGGGGTTTCGGGACCCAGTACTTC many TRBD1 TRBJ2-5 TRBV12-3/TRBV12-4
CAISDRTGAVGNTEAFF TGTGCCATCAGTGACAGGACAGGGGCCGTTGGGAACACTGAAGCTTTCTTT many TRBD1 TRBJ1-1 TRBV10-3
CASSLGGLAGGQETQYF TGTGCCAGCAGCTTAGGGGGACTAGCGGGAGGGCAAGAGACCCAGTACTTC NA TRBD2 TRBJ2-5 TRBV7-8
CASSGEGNQPYNEQFF TGTGCCAGTAGTGGGGAGGGAAATCAACCCTACAATGAGCAGTTCTTC NA TRBD2 TRBJ2-1 TRBV19
CALAPGSNQPQHF TGTGCCCTCGCTCCGGGGTCCAATCAGCCCCAGCATTTT many NA TRBJ1-5 TRBV30
CASSSPSAVLATQYF TGTGCCAGCAGCTCCCCCAGCGCCGTCTTGGCGACCCAGTACTTC many NA TRBJ2-5 TRBV11-3
CASSQSRDAFYNSPLHF TGTGCCAGCAGCCAGAGCAGGGATGCTTTCTATAATTCACCCCTCCACTTT many NA TRBJ1-6 TRBV7-9
CASSPTGDLSNQPQHF TGCGCCAGCAGCCCCACAGGGGACCTTAGCAATCAGCCCCAGCATTTT many TRBD1 TRBJ1-5 TRBV5-1
CSAPGLAGGAYEQYF TGCAGTGCTCCAGGACTAGCGGGAGGCGCCTACGAGCAGTACTTC few TRBD2 TRBJ2-7 TRBV20-1
CASSYERYGRGVNYGYTF TGTGCCAGCAGTTACGAGAGATACGGCAGGGGGGTAAACTATGGCTACACCTTC NA TRBD1 TRBJ1-2 TRBV6-5
CASSVGVLYGYTF TGTGCCAGCAGCGTTGGAGTACTCTATGGCTACACCTTC NA NA TRBJ1-2 TRBV9
CASSPTGPSGYTF TGTGCCAGCAGTCCGACAGGACCTAGTGGCTACACCTTC many NA TRBJ1-2 TRBV28
CASSQTGTGGPEQYF TGTGCCAGCAGCCAAACCGGGACAGGGGGCCCCGAGCAGTACTTC many TRBD1 TRBJ2-7 TRBV3-1
CASSFGPVTDTQYF TGTGCCAGCAGTTTTGGGCCGGTCACAGATACGCAGTATTTT many NA TRBJ2-3 TRBV27
CASSTGLDTEAFF TGTGCCAGCAGTACAGGACTAGACACTGAAGCTTTCTTT many NA TRBJ1-1 TRBV6-1
CASSRDELAEAFF TGTGCCAGCAGCAGGGACGAGCTTGCTGAAGCTTTCTTT NA NA TRBJ1-1 TRBV5-5
CASTFPGGPLHF TGTGCCAGCACGTTCCCCGGAGGGCCCCTCCACTTT NA NA TRBJ1-6 TRBV27
CASSELTSHDTQYF TGTGCCAGCAGTGAATTAACCTCCCACGATACGCAGTATTTT NA NA TRBJ2-3 TRBV25-1
CASSYSEGGQLQFF TGTGCCAGCAGTTACTCCGAAGGGGGGCAGTTACAGTTCTTC many NA TRBJ2-1 TRBV6-5
CSASPLTRGDAQYF TGCAGTGCTAGTCCCCTGACGCGCGGGGACGCCCAGTACTTC many NA TRBJ2-5 TRBV20-1
CASSGQGGLQRRSYNEQFF TGTGCCAGCAGTGGCCAGGGAGGACTCCAACGACGCTCCTACAATGAGCAGTTCTTC many NA TRBJ2-1 TRBV6-5
CSIDSGSGYEQYF TGCAGCATCGATAGCGGGAGTGGGTACGAGCAGTACTTC many TRBD2 TRBJ2-7 TRBV29-1
CASSPRSRAAYEQYF TGTGCCAGCAGCCCCCGAAGCCGCGCGGCCTACGAGCAGTACTTC many NA TRBJ2-7 TRBV7-2
CASSLAPQEEKLFF TGTGCCAGCAGTTTAGCGCCCCAGGAGGAAAAACTGTTTTTT many NA TRBJ1-4 TRBV12-3/TRBV12-4